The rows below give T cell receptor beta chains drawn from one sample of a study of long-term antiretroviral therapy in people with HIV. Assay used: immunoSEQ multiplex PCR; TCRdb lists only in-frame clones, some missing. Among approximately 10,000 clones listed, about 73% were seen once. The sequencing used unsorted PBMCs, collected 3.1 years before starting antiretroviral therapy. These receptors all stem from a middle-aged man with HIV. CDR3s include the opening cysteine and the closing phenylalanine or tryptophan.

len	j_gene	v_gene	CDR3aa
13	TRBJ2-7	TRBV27	CASSLQGAYEQYF
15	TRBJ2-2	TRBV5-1	CASRDGANPTGELFF
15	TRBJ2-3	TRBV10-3	CAISELEGSTDTQYF
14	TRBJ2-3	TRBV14	CASSQGWDGDTQYF
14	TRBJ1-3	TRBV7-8	CASSFRGYGNTIYF
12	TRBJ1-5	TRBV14	CASSLGRQPQHF
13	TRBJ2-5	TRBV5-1	CASSLNGQETQYF
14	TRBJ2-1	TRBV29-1	CSVLTGGSYNEQFF
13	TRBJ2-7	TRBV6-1	CASRPRDRGEQYF
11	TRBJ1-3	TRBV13	CASSSGNTIYF
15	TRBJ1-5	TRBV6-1	CASTPGQITNQPQHF
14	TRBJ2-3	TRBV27	CASSFGTGRDTQYF
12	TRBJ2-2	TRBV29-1	CSVALDTGELFF
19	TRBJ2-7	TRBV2	CASTYRGLAGDRGTYEQYF
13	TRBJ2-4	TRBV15	CASSRTVRNIQYF
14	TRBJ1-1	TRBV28	CASRPTSIIGVAFF
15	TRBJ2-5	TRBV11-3	CASRSGGAVEETQYF
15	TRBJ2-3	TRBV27	CASSLSRQHTDTQYF
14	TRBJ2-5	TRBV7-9	CASRRDGEQETQYF
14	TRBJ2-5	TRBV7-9	CASSLLAAQETQYF
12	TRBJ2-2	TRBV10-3	CAHTGPTGELFF
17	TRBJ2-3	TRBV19	CASSGAWGGGPIDTQYF
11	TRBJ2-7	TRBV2	CASSESGEQYF
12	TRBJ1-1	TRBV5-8	CASSYRTLHDFF
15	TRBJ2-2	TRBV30	CAWRLSGRGTGELFF
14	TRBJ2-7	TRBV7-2	CASSSTSGAYEQYF
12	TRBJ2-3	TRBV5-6	CASSLFPNTQYF
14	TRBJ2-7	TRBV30	CAWRGDNRLYEQYF
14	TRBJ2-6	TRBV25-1	CASSRGPGANVLTF
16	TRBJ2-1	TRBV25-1	CASSTKRETAYNEQFF
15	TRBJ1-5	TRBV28	CASSTRLGGNQPQHF
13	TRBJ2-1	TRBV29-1	CSVYREHYNEQFF
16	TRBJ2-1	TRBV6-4	CASSDSSGGDFNEQFF